The 19 T cell receptor beta chains reported below all come from one sample, sequenced in a study of regulatory T cells in long-lasting Graves disease (dated by TCRdb to the early 2020s). The sample's time point, from its label and the paper: newly diagnosed GD, antithyroid drugs for less than 3 months. RNA was extracted from PBMCs in TRIzol for both TCR sequencing and RNA sequencing. The method behind the library was multiplex PCR. The data were produced on an Illumina HiSeq 4000. To build TCR beta libraries, CDR3 regions were amplified by Arm-PCR using iRepertoire HTBI primers. TCRdb cleaned the public reads at Q25 with fastp, built clones with MiXCR and kept in-frame beta chains. For every CDR3 protein sequence, its rows merge into one entry that carries the most common genes and DNA. This sample comprises around 420,000 distinct CDR3 sequences, 15% to 18% of them detected only once. 22% of the sample comes from the top ten.

The source material was peripheral blood mononuclear cells (PBMCs), sampled at new diagnosis, from a patient treated with antithyroid drugs. The receptors come from a female donor with Graves disease.

For this clonotype: A much larger clone differs from this one at a single base, so this may be a read error. The gene calls are TRBV6-1 and TRBJ1-2, with D possibly matching TRBD1 (5 bases). The CDR3 runs to 13 residues. Germline assignment: CDR1 MNHNS and CDR2 SASEGT. The CDR3 sequence is CASAIGANYGHTF. The CDR3 coding sequence is TGTGCCAGCGCGATCGGGGCCAACTATGGCCACACCTTC.

Only a few counts were recorded for this clonotype. The DNA for the CDR3 is TGCAGCGTTTGGGACTCCAGCTCCTACGAGCAGTACTTC. It encodes CSVWDSSSYEQYF. The chain combines TRBV29-1 with TRBJ2-7; weak D call: TRBD2 (6 bases). CDR1 is SQVTM, CDR2 ANQGSEA, per germline. V dropped 5 bases and J dropped 0 bases, with 11 bases sitting between them. The CDR3 runs 13 residues.

The J gene is TRBJ1-4, the V gene TRBV6-5, with 8 bases identical to TRBD1. Trimming took 0 bases from V and 7 from J; bases not matched to a gene: 4. CDR3 length equals 15 residues. The germline V gene encodes CDR1 MNHEY and CDR2 SVGAGI. CDR3 nucleotides: TGTGCCAGCAGTTACTCCAGGGGGCGGGGTGAAAAACTGTTTTTT. Translated, it gives CASSYSRGRGEKLFF.

This clonotype was recorded a few times. This may stem from a read error, because a much larger clone lies one nucleotide away. The chain links TRBV27 to TRBJ1-2, with a tentative D call TRBD1 (6 bases). The V gene's germline CDR1 is MNHEY and CDR2 SMNVEV (reference sequence). The CDR3 contains 16 residues. CDR3 loop: CASSLGTTLNYGGYAF. For the CDR3, the DNA is TGTGCCAGCAGCCTCGGGACAACTCTTAACTATGGTGGCTACGCCTTC.

This clonotype was counted ten times or more. V gene TRBV28 combines with J gene TRBJ2-2, with D perhaps TRBD1 (6 bases). This CDR3 has 17 residues. V gave up 5 bases and J gave up 3 bases, with 19 bases separating them. From germline, CDR1 is MDHEN and CDR2 SYDVKM. DNA for the CDR3: TGTGCCAGCAGTATCTCTTGGGGGCTTTTCGACACCGGGGAGCTGTTTTTT. Its translation: CASSISWGLFDTGELFF.

Many counts were recorded for this clonotype. The chain has TRBV12-3 or TRBV12-4 and TRBJ2-2, with D perhaps matching TRBD2 (6 bases). V lost 0 bases to trimming and J lost 0 bases, with 20 bases between them. The CDR3 is 20 residues long. CDR3: CASSLARGVSSGSNTGELFF. In DNA, the CDR3 is TGTGCCAGCAGTTTAGCGCGGGGCGTGAGCTCTGGCTCGAACACCGGGGAGCTGTTTTTT.

A word on this clonotype: Given a much more abundant clone one base away, this may be a read error. This CDR3 is missing its conserved last phenylalanine or tryptophan, likely due to a read error. CDR3 nucleotides: TGTGCCAGCGTCCGGGCGGGCACTGAAGCTTTCTCT. Encoded protein: CASVRAGTEAFS. J is TRBJ1-1 and V is TRBV6-1; D not certain. There are 12 residues in the CDR3. V lost 8 bases, J lost 4 bases, and 11 bases lay in between. Germline loops: CDR1 MNHNS, CDR2 SASEGT.

This clonotype was observed a few times. The chain has TRBV9 and TRBJ1-5; possibly TRBD1 for D (6 bases). The CDR3 extends over 14 amino acids. CDR1 SGDLS and CDR2 YYNGEE come from the germline V gene. The V and J ends lost 0 bases and 4 bases respectively, with 8 bases between them. DNA of the CDR3: TGTGCCAGCAGCGTAGAAGGGGGAAATCAGCCCCAGCATTTT. This translates into CASSVEGGNQPQHF.

About this clonotype itself: A much larger clone differs from this one at a single base, so this may be a read error. The conserved closing phenylalanine or tryptophan is absent in this CDR3, likely reflecting a read error. The chain links TRBV12-3 or TRBV12-4 to TRBJ1-1; D remains ambiguous. Trimming removed 6 bases from V and 7 bases from J, with 12 bases in between. The CDR3 is made up of 12 amino acids. CDR3 sequence: CASSPRIFEAFS. DNA for the CDR3: TGTGCCAGCAGCCCCAGGATATTTGAAGCTTTCTCT.

This clonotype was seen only once. Lacking the conserved final phenylalanine or tryptophan, this CDR3 likely reflects a read error. The chain's CDR3 is CAGSLSLQSYGYTL. CDR3 DNA: TGTGCCGGCAGTTTGTCGTTACAGAGTTATGGCTACACCCTC. The gene calls are TRBV12-3 or TRBV12-4 and TRBJ1-2; D gene unclear. CDR3 length equals 14 residues.

This clonotype showed up many times. V gene TRBV30 combines with J gene TRBJ2-1; D is unclear. V was clipped by 4 bases and J by 2 bases, with 12 bases between them. The germline V gene has CDR1 GTSNPN and CDR2 SVGIG (reference sequence). The CDR3 sequence is 14 residues long. This CDR3 reads CAWNRASTYNEQFF. In nucleotides, the CDR3 is TGTGCCTGGAATAGGGCCTCCACCTACAATGAGCAGTTCTTC. Full variable domain (rest looked up from reference TRBV30 and TRBJ2-1): SQTIHQWPATLVQPVGSPLSLECTVEGTSNPNLYWYRQAAGRGLQLLFYSVGIGQISSEVPQNLSASRPQDRQFILSSKKLLLSDSGFYLCAWNRASTYNEQFFGPGTRLTVL.

This clonotype was seen at least ten times. The chain employs TRBV2 and TRBJ1-2; 10 bases align to TRBD1. CDR1 is SNHLY and CDR2 is FYNNEI in the germline V gene. This CDR3 region has 13 residues. The V and J ends lost 10 bases and 5 bases, in that order; junction bases with no gene match: 7. The CDR3 nucleotides read TGTGCCACAGACAGGGGGCCCCTTTATGGCTACACCTTC. Protein product: CATDRGPLYGYTF.

This clonotype was found many times. The rearrangement uses TRBV2 and TRBJ2-1; 13 bases align to TRBD2. Germline V gene data show CDR1 as SNHLY and CDR2 as FYNNEI. Trimming cost V 6 bases and J 8 bases; bases outside gene matches: 7. This CDR3 has 15 amino acids. The CDR3 DNA reads TGTGCCAGCAGAAGGACTAGCGGGAGTTTAGATGAGCAGTTCTTC. Protein product: CASRRTSGSLDEQFF.

This clonotype was seen repeatedly, ten times or more. The rearrangement uses TRBV28 and TRBJ1-1; D remains unclear. Germline V gene data show CDR1 as MDHEN and CDR2 as SYDVKM. This CDR3 region has 12 residues. V was clipped by 8 bases and J by 0 bases, with 7 bases between them. The CDR3 DNA reads as TGTGCCAGCGATACAGTGAACACTGAAGCTTTCTTT. Its protein is CASDTVNTEAFF.

This clonotype was seen repeatedly, ten times or more. This chain links TRBV27 with TRBJ1-2; D not resolved. Germline CDR1 MNHEY, CDR2 SMNVEV (reference sequence). The V end lost 3 bases, the J end lost 0 bases, and 11 bases lay between the germline ends. The CDR3 loop spans 15 amino acids. The DNA for the CDR3 is TGTGCCAGCAGTTTCATGTCAGGATCTAACTATGGCTACACCTTC. Protein sequence: CASSFMSGSNYGYTF.

This clonotype was counted ten times or more. The V call is TRBV28, the J call TRBJ1-1, with 9 bases aligning to TRBD1. Germline V CDR1 and CDR2: MDHEN, SYDVKM. The junction had 7 bases not matched to a gene; V was cut back by 2 bases and J by 6 bases. The CDR3 is 15 residues long. Here the CDR3 reads CASSLGTGLRSEAFF. In DNA, the CDR3 is TGTGCCAGCAGTTTAGGGACAGGGCTAAGGTCTGAAGCTTTCTTT. The full variable domain, rest sourced from reference TRBV28 and TRBJ1-1, is DVKVTQSSRYLVKRTGEKVFLECVQDMDHENMFWYRQDPGLGLRLIYFSYDVKMKEKGDIPEGYSVSREKKERFSLILESASTNQTSMYLCASSLGTGLRSEAFFGQGTRLTVV.

This clonotype came up many times. The chain recombines TRBV7-9 with TRBJ2-7; 10 nucleotides agree with TRBD2. There are 14 residues in the CDR3. V dropped 4 bases and J dropped 5; count of bases not matched to a gene: 5. Germline loops: CDR1 SEHNR, CDR2 FQNEAQ (reference sequence). CDR3 protein: CASSSGLADHEQYF. CDR3 DNA: TGTGCCAGCAGCTCTGGACTAGCGGATCACGAGCAGTACTTC.

This clonotype was seen just once. This chain uses TRBV20-1 with TRBJ2-7; 7 bases are shared with TRBD2. Germline V gene lookup returns CDR1 DFQATT and CDR2 SNEGSKA (reference sequence). V lost 1 base and J lost 5; bases outside the gene matches: 5. This CDR3 contains 13 residues. Here the CDR3 DNA reads TGCAGTGCTAGAGGCGGGAGCGGCGACGAGCAGTACTTC. Translated, it gives CSARGGSGDEQYF.

CDR3 DNA sequence: TGTGCCAGTACGCTAGACGGGGGCTCCTACAATGAGCAGTTCTTC. It is translated as CASTLDGGSYNEQFF. The rearrangement links TRBV15 to TRBJ2-1, with TRBD2 as a possible D gene (6 bases). V shed 10 bases and J shed 0 bases, with 16 bases lying between them. This CDR3 comprises 15 residues. Germline-derived CDR1 and CDR2 are LNHNV and YYDKDF (reference sequence).